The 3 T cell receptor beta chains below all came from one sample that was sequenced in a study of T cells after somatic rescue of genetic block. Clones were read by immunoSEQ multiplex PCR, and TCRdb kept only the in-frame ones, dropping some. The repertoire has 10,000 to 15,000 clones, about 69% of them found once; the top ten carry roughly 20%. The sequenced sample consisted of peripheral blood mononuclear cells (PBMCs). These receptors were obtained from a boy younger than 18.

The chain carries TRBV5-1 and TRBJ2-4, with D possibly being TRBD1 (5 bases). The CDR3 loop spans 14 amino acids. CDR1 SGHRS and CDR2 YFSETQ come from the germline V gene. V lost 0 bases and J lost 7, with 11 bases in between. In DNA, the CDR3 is TGCGCCAGCAGCTTGGAAGCAGGGATGAACATTCAGTACTTC. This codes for CASSLEAGMNIQYF.

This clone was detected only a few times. The CDR3 reads CASSYPDRLLTGELFF. The CDR3 bases are TGTGCCAGCAGTTACCCGGACAGGCTCCTCACCGGGGAGCTGTTTTTT. V is TRBV2 and J is TRBJ2-2; 7 nucleotides align to TRBD1. This CDR3 has 16 residues. Germline V gene data show CDR1 as SNHLY and CDR2 as FYNNEI. With 5 bases clipped from V and 4 bases from J, the junction kept 10 bases outside the gene matches.

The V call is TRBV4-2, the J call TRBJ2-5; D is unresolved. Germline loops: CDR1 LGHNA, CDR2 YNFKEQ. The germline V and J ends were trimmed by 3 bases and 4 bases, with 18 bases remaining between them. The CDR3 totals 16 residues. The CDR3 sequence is CASSHPRGRMGETQYF. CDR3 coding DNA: TGTGCCAGCAGCCACCCTCGCGGAAGAATGGGAGAGACCCAGTACTTC.